This T cell receptor beta chain was retrieved from a study of T cell repertoires in ileal Crohn's disease. General observations from the study: Endoscopic recurrence occurred in every patient whose clonality exceeded 26.8%.

Clones were sequenced by immunoSEQ multiplex PCR, and TCRdb holds only the in-frame ones, with some missing. There are around 9,000 clones in the sample; roughly 79% occur only once, and 4.5% to 5% lies in the top ten. Eligibility required adulthood, ileal or ileocolonic Crohn's disease and indicated ileocolonic resection. This clone was detected only once. No antigen is known for it. V lost 4 bases, J lost 9 bases, and 13 bases lay in between. Germline CDR1 is MNHNY and CDR2 is SVGAGI (reference sequence). This CDR3 has 13 residues. Material: ileal tissue. The rearrangement joins TRBV6-6 to TRBJ2-1; maybe TRBD2 (6 bases). The TCR originated in an adult with Crohn's disease. The CDR3 DNA reads TGTGCCAGCAGTTGGGGTACCGGGGGTGAGCAGTTCTTC. As protein: CASSWGTGGEQFF.